The 19 T cell receptor beta chains given below trace back to one sample, sequenced in a study of T cell responses to AZD1222 COVID-19 vaccine (dated by TCRdb to about 2021). The sample's time point label, in plain terms: baseline before first vaccination. The library relied on the immunoSEQ multiplex PCR assay. Here the immuneACCESS table is served through TCRdb, limited to in-frame sequences with V and J called. Missing clones are a known gap in these copies; in checked studies unresolved V genes cover under half, and the rest lacks a known reason. A total of more than 85,000 clones appear in this sample, roughly 88% of them only once. The ten most abundant clones make up roughly 15% of the sample. Here the sequenced sample was peripheral blood, taken on day 0 of AZD1222 vaccination. The receptors derive from an adult in good health.

This clone was seen only once. The chain uses TRBV29-1 and TRBJ2-2; 8 bases are a match to TRBD1. CDR3 length: 13 residues. Germline V CDR1 and CDR2: SQVTM, ANQGSEA. V was clipped by 7 bases and J by 1 base; unmatched bases: 2. Here the CDR3 reads CSGGTGNTGELFF. CDR3 nucleotide sequence: TGCAGCGGAGGGACAGGGAACACCGGGGAGCTGTTTTTT.

The chain links TRBV7-2 to TRBJ2-7, with 9 bases matching TRBD2. This CDR3 region has 15 residues. V gave up 5 bases and J gave up 4 bases; unmatched junction bases: 9. Germline CDR1 SGHTA, CDR2 FQGNSA. CDR3 bases: TGTGCCAGCAGCATAACTAGCGGGCCTTCTTACGAGCAGTACTTC. Protein product: CASSITSGPSYEQYF. Filled out from reference TRBV7-2 and TRBJ2-7, the complete variable domain reads GAGVSQSPSNKVTEKGKDVELRCDPISGHTALYWYRQSLGQGLEFLIYFQGNSAPDKSGLPSDRFSAERTGGSVSTLTIQRTQQEDSAVYLCASSITSGPSYEQYFGPGTRLTVT.

V usage is TRBV25-1 and J usage is TRBJ2-7; D remains ambiguous. Per germline, CDR1 MGHDK and CDR2 SYGVNS. The CDR3 is 13 amino acids. The V end was cut by 1 base, the J end by 6 bases, with 10 bases between. For the CDR3, the DNA is TGTGCCAGCAGTGAATCGGTGAAAGTCGAGCAGTACTTC. This encodes CASSESVKVEQYF.

The chain has TRBV3-1 (or the pseudogene TRBV3-2) and TRBJ2-5, with D unresolved. The CDR3 contains 14 residues. The germline V and J ends were trimmed by 4 bases and 5 bases, with 14 bases remaining between them. Germline CDR1 is LGHDT and CDR2 is YNNKEL (reference sequence). CDR3 in amino acids: CASSPAQIGETQYF. The CDR3 nucleotides read TGTGCCAGCAGCCCAGCTCAGATTGGGGAGACCCAGTACTTC.

The V and J genes are TRBV5-1 and TRBJ1-4, with 11 nucleotides matching TRBD1. The germline CDR1 and CDR2 sequences are SGHRS and YFSETQ. Trimming removed 4 bases from V and 3 bases from J; junction bases left unmatched: 8. This CDR3 is built from 17 residues. In DNA form, the CDR3 reads TGCGCCAGCAGCCGCGGACAGGGGGCCCCCTCTAATGAAAAACTGTTTTTT. It specifies CASSRGQGAPSNEKLFF. The full variable domain, with the rest looked up from reference TRBV5-1 and TRBJ1-4, is KAGVTQTPRYLIKTRGQQVTLSCSPISGHRSVSWYQQTPGQGLQFLFEYFSETQRNKGNFPGRFSGRQFSNSRSEMNVSTLELGDSALYLCASSRGQGAPSNEKLFFGSGTQLSVL.

The J gene is TRBJ2-3, the V gene TRBV6-5; 9 bases align to TRBD1. This CDR3 is 16 amino acids long. J was trimmed by 4 bases and V by 2 bases; bases with no gene match: 7. The germline gives CDR1 MNHEY, CDR2 SVGAGI. Here the CDR3 DNA reads TGTGCCAGCAGTTACCGCGGGACAGGGAGTCCAGATACGCAGTATTTT. Translation gives CASSYRGTGSPDTQYF.

The CDR3 region has the DNA TGTGCCAGCGCGGGACAGGGACAAGAGACCCAGTACTTC. Its protein is CASAGQGQETQYF. The chain is built from TRBV7-3 and TRBJ2-5; TRBD1 matches at 9 bases. V dropped 8 bases and J dropped 2; count of bases not matched to a gene: 3. The CDR3 loop spans 13 amino acids. The germline gives CDR1 SGHTA, CDR2 FQGTGA.

This rearrangement joins TRBV7-2 to TRBJ1-2; the match to TRBD1 covers 7 bases. This CDR3 contains 14 residues. The germline V gene encodes CDR1 SGHTA and CDR2 FQGNSA. Trimming cost V 5 bases and J 8 bases; bases outside gene matches: 11. CDR3 nucleotides: TGTGCCAGCAGCAGTGGACAGGTGGCAGGGGGCTACACCTTC. This encodes CASSSGQVAGGYTF.

The J gene is TRBJ1-2, the V gene TRBV19; 8 bases map to TRBD1. The CDR3 spans 14 residues. V dropped 6 bases and J dropped 5; count of bases not matched to a gene: 8. CDR1 and CDR2 from the germline V gene are LNHDA and SQIVND (reference sequence). CDR3 protein: CASRTGGVGYGYTF. The CDR3 DNA sequence: TGTGCCAGTAGAACAGGGGGAGTAGGTTATGGCTACACCTTC. The full variable domain, in which reference TRBV19 and TRBJ1-2 provide the parts outside the CDR3, is DGGITQSPKYLFRKEGQNVTLSCEQNLNHDAMYWYRQDPGQGLRLIYYSQIVNDFQKGDIAEGYSVSREKKESFPLTVTSAQKNPTAFYLCASRTGGVGYGYTFGSGTRLTVV.

This chain uses TRBV12-3 or TRBV12-4 with TRBJ1-2, with 8 bases fitting TRBD1. V shed 3 bases, J shed 7 bases, and the junction held 1 base outside the gene matches. This CDR3 spans 12 amino acids. The CDR3 here is CASSLTGVGYTF. CDR3 sequence (DNA): TGTGCCAGCAGTTTGACAGGGGTTGGCTACACCTTC.

The chain recombines TRBV9 with TRBJ1-5; D call uncertain. With 0 bases removed from V and 6 bases from J, the gap between germline ends came to 7 bases. The CDR3 extends over 13 amino acids. Germline CDR1 is SGDLS and CDR2 is YYNGEE. The DNA for the CDR3 is TGTGCCAGCAGCGTAGCCTGGGGTCAGCCCCAGCATTTT. Translating it yields CASSVAWGQPQHF.

This clone was detected a few times. Additional DNA sequences in this sample encode the identical CDR3. In nucleotides, the CDR3 is TGTGCCAGCAGCGCCCAGGGGCTGGCTAATGAAAAACTGTTTTTT. Protein product: CASSAQGLANEKLFF. This sequence joins TRBV9 and TRBJ1-4; TRBD1 is a possible D gene (6 bases). The germline CDR1 and CDR2 sequences are SGDLS and YYNGEE. This CDR3 contains 15 residues. Trimming shortened V by 3 bases and J by 3 bases, and 12 bases separated the two germline ends.

V gene TRBV5-1 combines with J gene TRBJ2-7; 7 bases fit TRBD2. J gave up 0 bases and V 6 bases, and 6 bases lay outside the gene matches. Germline CDR1 reads SGHRS; CDR2 reads YFSETQ. The CDR3 is 14 amino acids. The CDR3 reads CASTAGEVSYEQYF. For the CDR3, the DNA is TGCGCCAGCACCGCGGGGGAGGTCTCCTACGAGCAGTACTTC.

This chain links TRBV7-3 with TRBJ2-1, with TRBD2 identical over 9 bases. The CDR3 is 16 residues long. V dropped 5 bases and J dropped 0; count of bases not matched to a gene: 5. CDR1 is SGHTA, CDR2 FQGTGA, per germline. The CDR3 bases are TGTGCCAGCAGCCCGACTAGCGGCAGCTCCTACAATGAGCAGTTCTTC. Translating it yields CASSPTSGSSYNEQFF.

The CDR3 nucleotides read TGTGCCAGCAGGATAGGAGGGGGTGTGTACGAGCAGTACTTC. Translating gives CASRIGGGVYEQYF. The genes are TRBV28 and TRBJ2-7; possibly TRBD1 or TRBD2 for D (6 bases each). V lost 6 bases, J lost 4 bases, and 16 bases lay in between. Germline V gene lookup returns CDR1 MDHEN and CDR2 SYDVKM. The CDR3 is 14 amino acids. Filled out from reference TRBV28 and TRBJ2-7, the complete variable domain reads DVKVTQSSRYLVKRTGEKVFLECVQDMDHENMFWYRQDPGLGLRLIYFSYDVKMKEKGDIPEGYSVSREKKERFSLILESASTNQTSMYLCASRIGGGVYEQYFGPGTRLTVT.

This clone was recorded only once. The V call is TRBV24-1, the J call TRBJ2-1, with 7 bases lining up with TRBD2. CDR1 and CDR2 from the germline V gene are KGHDR and SFDVKD. The CDR3 runs to 16 residues. The V gene end was trimmed by 2 bases and the J gene end by 0 bases; junction bases not matched to a gene: 3. CDR3 DNA sequence: TGTGCCACCAGTGATTCCGGCGGGAGCTCCTACAATGAGCAGTTCTTC. This translates into CATSDSGGSSYNEQFF.

The chain links TRBV7-9 to TRBJ1-4; D unresolved. The germline CDR1 and CDR2 sequences are SEHNR and FQNEAQ (reference sequence). The ends were cut back, 1 base at V and 10 bases at J, with 10 bases in the middle. The CDR3 totals 13 residues. The CDR3 DNA reads as TGTGCCAGCAGCTTAGGAACATCCGGAAAACTGTTTTTT. Protein sequence: CASSLGTSGKLFF.

This clone is categorized as medium-sized. The J gene is TRBJ2-1, the V gene TRBV5-1, with D tentatively TRBD1 (6 bases). Germline V gene sequence: CDR1 SGHRS, CDR2 YFSETQ. Trimming pared 0 bases from V and 4 bases from J, leaving 14 bases between. The CDR3 is 16 residues long. The CDR3 loop is CASSLASDRRYNEQFF. In DNA form, the CDR3 reads TGCGCCAGCAGCTTGGCCTCCGACAGGAGATACAATGAGCAGTTCTTC.

This chain links TRBV28 with TRBJ1-5; 9 positions match TRBD1. The CDR3 contains 17 residues. Germline loops: CDR1 MDHEN, CDR2 SYDVKM. Losses at the gene ends were 5 bases for V and 3 bases for J; bases not matched to a gene: 11. The CDR3 DNA reads as TGTGCCAGCAGTCTCCCGGGACAGGGCGTAATCAATCAGCCCCAGCATTTT. Amino acid sequence: CASSLPGQGVINQPQHF.